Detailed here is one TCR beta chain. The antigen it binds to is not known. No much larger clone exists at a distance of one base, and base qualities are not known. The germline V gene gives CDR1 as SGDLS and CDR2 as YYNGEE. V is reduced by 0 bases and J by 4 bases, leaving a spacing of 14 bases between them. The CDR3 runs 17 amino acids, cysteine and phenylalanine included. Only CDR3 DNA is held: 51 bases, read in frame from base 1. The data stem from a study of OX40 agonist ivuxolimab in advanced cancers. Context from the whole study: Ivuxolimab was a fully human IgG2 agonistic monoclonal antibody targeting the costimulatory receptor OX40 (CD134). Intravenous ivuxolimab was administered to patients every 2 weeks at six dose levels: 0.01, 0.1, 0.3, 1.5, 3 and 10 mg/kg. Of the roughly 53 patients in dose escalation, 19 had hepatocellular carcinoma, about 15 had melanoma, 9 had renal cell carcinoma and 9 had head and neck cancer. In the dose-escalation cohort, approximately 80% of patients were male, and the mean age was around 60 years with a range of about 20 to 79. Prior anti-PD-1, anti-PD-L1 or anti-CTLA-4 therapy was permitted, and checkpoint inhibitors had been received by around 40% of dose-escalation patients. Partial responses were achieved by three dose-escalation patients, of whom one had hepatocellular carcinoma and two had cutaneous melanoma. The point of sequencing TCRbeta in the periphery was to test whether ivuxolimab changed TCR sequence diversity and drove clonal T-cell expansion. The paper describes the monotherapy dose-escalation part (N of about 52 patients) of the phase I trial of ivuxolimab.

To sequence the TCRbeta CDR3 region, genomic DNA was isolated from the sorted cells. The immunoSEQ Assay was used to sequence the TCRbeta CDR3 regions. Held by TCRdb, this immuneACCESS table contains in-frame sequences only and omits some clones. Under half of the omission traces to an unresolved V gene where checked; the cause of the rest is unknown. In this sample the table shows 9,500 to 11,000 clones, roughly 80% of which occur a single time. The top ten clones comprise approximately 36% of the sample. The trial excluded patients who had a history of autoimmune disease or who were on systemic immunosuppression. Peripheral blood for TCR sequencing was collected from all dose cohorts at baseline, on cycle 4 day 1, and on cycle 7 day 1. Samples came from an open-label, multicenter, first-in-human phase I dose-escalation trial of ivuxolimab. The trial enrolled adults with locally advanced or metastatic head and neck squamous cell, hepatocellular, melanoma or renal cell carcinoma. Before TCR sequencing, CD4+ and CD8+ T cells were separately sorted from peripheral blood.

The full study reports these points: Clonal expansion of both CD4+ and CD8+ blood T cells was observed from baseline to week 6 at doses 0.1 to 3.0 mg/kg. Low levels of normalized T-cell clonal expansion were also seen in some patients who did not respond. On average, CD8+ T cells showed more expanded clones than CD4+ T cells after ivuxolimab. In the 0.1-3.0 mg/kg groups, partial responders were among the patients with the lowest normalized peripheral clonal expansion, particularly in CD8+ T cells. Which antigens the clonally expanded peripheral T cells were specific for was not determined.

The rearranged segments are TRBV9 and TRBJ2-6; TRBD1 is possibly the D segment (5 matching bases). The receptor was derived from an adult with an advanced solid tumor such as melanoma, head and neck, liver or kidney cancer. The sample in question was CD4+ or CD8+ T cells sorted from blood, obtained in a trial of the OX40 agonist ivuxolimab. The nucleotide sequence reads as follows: TGTGCCAGCAGCGTAGTGTCAGAAGGGGTCGGGGCCAACGTCCTGACTTTC. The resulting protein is CASSVVSEGVGANVLTF.